In this sample, the clone carrying this T cell receptor (beta chain) turned up a few times. Its antigen is not known. As for treatment: oral pan-JAK inhibitor, 5-10 mg twice daily. The entry originates in a study of CD8+ T cells in alopecia areata. Study findings and constraints: Persistence during tofacitinib was seen for many expanded lesional clones in scalp and blood.

V lost 5 bases, J lost 4 bases, and 11 bases lay in between. The CDR3 length is 13 residues. Per germline, CDR1 SEHNR and CDR2 FQNEAQ (reference sequence). It was cDNA, reverse transcribed from extracted RNA, that served as the sequencing template. Some clones are missing from TCRdb's copy, which holds only in-frame ones; the method was immunoSEQ multiplex PCR. The sample lists around 200,000 clones, about 64% occurring once. Sequences were derived from CD4+ T cells sorted from blood, sampled at week 4, from a patient treated with tofacitinib. The chain uses TRBV7-9 and TRBJ1-2; possible D gene TRBD1, 6 bases. The source of this sequence is a human donor with alopecia areata. CDR3 in amino acids: CASSPDSFYGYTF. The DNA of the CDR3 is TGTGCCAGCAGCCCGGACAGCTTCTATGGCTACACCTTC. The variable domain in full, with the rest retrieved from reference TRBV7-9 and TRBJ1-2, is DTGVSQNPRHKITKRGQNVTFRCDPISEHNRLYWYRQTLGQGPEFLTYFQNEAQLEKSRLLSDRFSAERPKGSFSTLEIQRTEQGDSAMYLCASSPDSFYGYTFGSGTRLTVV.